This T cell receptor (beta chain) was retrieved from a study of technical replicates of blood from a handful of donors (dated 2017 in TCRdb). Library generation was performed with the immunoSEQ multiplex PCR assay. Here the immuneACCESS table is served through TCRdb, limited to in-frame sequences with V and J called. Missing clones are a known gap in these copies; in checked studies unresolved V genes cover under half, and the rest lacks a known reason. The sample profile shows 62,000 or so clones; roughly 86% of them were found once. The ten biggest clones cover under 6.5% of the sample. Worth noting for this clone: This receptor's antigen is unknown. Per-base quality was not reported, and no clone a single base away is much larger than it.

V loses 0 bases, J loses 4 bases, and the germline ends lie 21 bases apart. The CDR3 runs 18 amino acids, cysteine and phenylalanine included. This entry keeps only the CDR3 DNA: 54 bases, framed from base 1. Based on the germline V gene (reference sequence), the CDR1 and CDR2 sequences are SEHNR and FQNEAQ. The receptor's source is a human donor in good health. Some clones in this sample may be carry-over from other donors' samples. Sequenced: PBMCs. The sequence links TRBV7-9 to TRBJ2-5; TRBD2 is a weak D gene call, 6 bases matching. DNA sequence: TGTGCCAGCAGCTTAGCCCTAACGCTAGCGATAAGAGTAGAGACCCAGTACTTC. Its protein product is CASSLALTLAIRVETQYF.